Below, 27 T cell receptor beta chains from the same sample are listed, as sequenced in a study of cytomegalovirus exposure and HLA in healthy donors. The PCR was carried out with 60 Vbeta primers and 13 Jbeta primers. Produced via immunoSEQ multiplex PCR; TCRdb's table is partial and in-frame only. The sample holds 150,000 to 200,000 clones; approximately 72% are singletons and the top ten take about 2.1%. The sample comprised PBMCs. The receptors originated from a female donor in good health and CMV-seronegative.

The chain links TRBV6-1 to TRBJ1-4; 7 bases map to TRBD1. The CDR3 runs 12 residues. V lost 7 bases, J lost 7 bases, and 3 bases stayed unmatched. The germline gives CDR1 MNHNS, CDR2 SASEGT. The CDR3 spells CASTDRVEKLFF. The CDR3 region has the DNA TGTGCCAGCACCGACAGGGTTGAAAAACTGTTTTTT.

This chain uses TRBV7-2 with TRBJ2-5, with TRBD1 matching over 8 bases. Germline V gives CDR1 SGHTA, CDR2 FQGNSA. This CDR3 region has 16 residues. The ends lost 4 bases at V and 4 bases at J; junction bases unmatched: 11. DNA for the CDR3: TGTGCCAGCAGCTCTAACTCCCGGACAGGGAGAGAGACCCAGTACTTC. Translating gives CASSSNSRTGRETQYF.

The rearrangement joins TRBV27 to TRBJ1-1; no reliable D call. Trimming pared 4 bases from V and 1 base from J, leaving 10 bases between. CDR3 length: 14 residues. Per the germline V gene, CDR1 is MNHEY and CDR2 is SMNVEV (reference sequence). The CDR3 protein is CASSSRTENTEAFF. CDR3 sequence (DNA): TGTGCCAGCAGTTCCCGGACTGAGAACACTGAAGCTTTCTTT.

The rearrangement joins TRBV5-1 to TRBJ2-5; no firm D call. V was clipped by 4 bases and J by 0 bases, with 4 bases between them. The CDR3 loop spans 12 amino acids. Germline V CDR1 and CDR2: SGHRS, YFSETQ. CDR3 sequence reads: CASSVNQETQYF. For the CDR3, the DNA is TGCGCCAGCAGCGTAAACCAAGAGACCCAGTACTTC.

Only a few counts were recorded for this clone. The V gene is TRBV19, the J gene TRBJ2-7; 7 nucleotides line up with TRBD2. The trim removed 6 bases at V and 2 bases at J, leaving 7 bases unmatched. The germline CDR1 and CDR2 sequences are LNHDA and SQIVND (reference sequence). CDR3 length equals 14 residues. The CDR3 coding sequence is TGTGCCAGTAGCAAGCGGGATGGTACCTACGAGCAGTACTTC. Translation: CASSKRDGTYEQYF.

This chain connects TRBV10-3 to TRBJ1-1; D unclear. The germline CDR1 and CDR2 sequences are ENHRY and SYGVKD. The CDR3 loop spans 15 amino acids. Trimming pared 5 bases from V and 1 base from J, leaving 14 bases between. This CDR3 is CAISPTPGWNTEAFF. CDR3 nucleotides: TGTGCCATCAGTCCTACCCCCGGGTGGAACACTGAAGCTTTCTTT.

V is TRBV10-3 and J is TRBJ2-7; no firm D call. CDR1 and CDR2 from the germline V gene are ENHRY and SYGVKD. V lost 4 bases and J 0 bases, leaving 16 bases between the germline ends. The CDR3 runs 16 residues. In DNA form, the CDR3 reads TGTGCCATCAGTGTTCCATCGCTATACAGCTCCTACGAGCAGTACTTC. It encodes CAISVPSLYSSYEQYF.

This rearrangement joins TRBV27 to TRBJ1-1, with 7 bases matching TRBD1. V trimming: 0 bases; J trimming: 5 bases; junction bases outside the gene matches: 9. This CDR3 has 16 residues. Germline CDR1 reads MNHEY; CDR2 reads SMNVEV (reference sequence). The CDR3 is CASSLSGGAWTTEAFF. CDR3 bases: TGTGCCAGCAGTTTATCAGGGGGCGCTTGGACTACTGAAGCTTTCTTT.

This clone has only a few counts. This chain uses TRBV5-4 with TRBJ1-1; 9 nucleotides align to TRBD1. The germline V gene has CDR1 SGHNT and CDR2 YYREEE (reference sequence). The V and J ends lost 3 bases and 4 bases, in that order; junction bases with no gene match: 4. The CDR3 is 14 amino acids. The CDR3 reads CASSSQTGGTEAFF. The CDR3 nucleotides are TGTGCCAGCAGCTCCCAGACAGGGGGCACTGAAGCTTTCTTT.

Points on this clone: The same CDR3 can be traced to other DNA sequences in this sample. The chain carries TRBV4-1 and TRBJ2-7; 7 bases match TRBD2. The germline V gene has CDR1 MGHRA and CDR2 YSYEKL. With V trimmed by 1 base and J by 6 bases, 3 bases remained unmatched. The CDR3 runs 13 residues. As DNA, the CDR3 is TGCGCCAGCAGCCAAGCGGGGGGTCTCGAGCAGTACTTC. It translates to CASSQAGGLEQYF.

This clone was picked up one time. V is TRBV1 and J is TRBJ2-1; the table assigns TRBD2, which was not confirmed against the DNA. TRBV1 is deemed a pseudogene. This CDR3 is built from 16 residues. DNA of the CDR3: TGCACCAGCAGCGTCAGGACTAGCGGGATAATCTATGAGCAGTTCTTC. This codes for CTSSVRTSGIIYEQFF.

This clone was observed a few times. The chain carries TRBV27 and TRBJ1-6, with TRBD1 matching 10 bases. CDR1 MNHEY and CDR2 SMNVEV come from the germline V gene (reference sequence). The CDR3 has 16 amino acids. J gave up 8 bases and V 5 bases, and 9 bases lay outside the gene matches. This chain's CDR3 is CASSLLPTGGYSPLHF. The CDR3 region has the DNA TGTGCCAGCAGTCTCCTACCGACAGGGGGCTATTCACCCCTCCACTTT.

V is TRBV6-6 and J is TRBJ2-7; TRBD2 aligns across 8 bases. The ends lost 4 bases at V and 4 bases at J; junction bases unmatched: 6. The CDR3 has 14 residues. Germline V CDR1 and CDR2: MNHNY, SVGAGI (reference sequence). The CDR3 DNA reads TGTGCCAGCAGTTTAGCGGGAATTGGGTACGAGCAGTACTTC. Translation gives CASSLAGIGYEQYF.

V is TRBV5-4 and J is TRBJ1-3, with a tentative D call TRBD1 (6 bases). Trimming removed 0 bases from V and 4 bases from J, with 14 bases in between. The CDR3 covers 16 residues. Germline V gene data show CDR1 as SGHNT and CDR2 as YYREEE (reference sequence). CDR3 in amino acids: CASSLVGGATGNTIYF. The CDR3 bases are TGTGCCAGCAGCTTGGTGGGGGGGGCGACGGGAAACACCATATATTTT.

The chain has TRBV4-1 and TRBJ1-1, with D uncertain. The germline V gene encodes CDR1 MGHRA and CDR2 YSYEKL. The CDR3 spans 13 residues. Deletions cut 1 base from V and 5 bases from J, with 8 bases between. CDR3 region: CASSQVTRTEAFF. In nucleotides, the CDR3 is TGCGCCAGCAGCCAAGTTACTCGGACTGAAGCTTTCTTT.

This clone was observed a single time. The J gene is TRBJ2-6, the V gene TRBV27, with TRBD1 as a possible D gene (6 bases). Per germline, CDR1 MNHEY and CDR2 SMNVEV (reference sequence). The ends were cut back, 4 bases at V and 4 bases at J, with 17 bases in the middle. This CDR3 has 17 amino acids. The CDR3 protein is CASSSRLVGAGANVLTF. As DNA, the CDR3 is TGTGCCAGCAGTTCTCGGTTAGTGGGGGCAGGGGCCAACGTCCTGACTTTC.

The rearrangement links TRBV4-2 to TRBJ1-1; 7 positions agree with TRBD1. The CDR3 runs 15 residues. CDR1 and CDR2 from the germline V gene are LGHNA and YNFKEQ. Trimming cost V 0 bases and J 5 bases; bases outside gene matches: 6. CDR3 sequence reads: CASSQDTGAGTEAFF. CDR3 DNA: TGTGCCAGCAGCCAAGATACAGGGGCTGGGACTGAAGCTTTCTTT.

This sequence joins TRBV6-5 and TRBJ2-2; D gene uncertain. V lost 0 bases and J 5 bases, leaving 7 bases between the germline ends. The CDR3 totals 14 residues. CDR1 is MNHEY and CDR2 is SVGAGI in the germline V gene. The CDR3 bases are TGTGCCAGCAGTTACTCGAGATTTACCGGGGAGCTGTTTTTT. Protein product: CASSYSRFTGELFF.

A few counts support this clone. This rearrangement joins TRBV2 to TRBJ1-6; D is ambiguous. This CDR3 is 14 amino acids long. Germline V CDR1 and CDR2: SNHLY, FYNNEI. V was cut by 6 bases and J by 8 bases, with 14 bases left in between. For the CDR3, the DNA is TGTGCCAGCAGCTTACAGACATGGGATTCACCCCTCCACTTT. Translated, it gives CASSLQTWDSPLHF.

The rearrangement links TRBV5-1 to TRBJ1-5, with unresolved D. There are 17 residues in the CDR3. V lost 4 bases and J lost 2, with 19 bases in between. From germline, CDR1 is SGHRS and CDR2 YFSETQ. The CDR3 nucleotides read TGCGCCAGCAGCCCCCCCGCTTGGGCTTGGGGCAATCAGCCCCAGCATTTT. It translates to CASSPPAWAWGNQPQHF.

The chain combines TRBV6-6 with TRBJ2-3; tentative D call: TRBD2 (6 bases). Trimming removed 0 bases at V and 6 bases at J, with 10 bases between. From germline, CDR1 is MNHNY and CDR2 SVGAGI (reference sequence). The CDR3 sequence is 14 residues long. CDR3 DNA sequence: TGTGCCAGCAGTTACTCAGGGACTTCGGATACGCAGTATTTT. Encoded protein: CASSYSGTSDTQYF.

CDR3 in DNA: TGTGCCAGCAGCCCTGCTGCGGCCACTGAAGCTTTCTTT. Its translation is CASSPAAATEAFF. The V gene is TRBV2, the J gene TRBJ1-1; D is undetermined. With 6 bases removed from V and 4 bases from J, the gap between germline ends came to 12 bases. The length of the CDR3 is 13 residues. CDR1 and CDR2 (germline): SNHLY, FYNNEI.

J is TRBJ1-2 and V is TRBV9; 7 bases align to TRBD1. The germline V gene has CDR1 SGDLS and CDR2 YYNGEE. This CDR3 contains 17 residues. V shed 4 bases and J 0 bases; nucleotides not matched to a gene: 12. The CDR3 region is CASSIPARDSPNYGYTF. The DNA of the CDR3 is TGTGCCAGCAGCATCCCCGCGAGGGACAGCCCTAACTATGGCTACACCTTC.

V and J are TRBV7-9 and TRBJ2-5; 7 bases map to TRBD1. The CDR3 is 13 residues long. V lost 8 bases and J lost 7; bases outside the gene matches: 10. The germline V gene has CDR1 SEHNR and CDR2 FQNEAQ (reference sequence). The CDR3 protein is CASFGTGVGTQYF. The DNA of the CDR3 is TGTGCCAGCTTTGGAACAGGGGTGGGGACCCAGTACTTC.

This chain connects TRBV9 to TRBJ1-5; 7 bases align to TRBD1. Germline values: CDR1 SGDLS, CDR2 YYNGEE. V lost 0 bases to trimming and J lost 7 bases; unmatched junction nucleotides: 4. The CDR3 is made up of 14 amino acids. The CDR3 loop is CASSVEGGHQPQHF. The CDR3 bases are TGTGCCAGCAGCGTAGAAGGGGGCCACCAGCCCCAGCATTTT.

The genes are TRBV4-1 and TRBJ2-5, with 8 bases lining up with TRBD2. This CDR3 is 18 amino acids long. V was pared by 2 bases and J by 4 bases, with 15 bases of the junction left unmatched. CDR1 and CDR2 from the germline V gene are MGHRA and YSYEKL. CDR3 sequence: CASSQPNFPSTSGETQYF. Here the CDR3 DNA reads TGCGCCAGCAGCCAACCCAACTTTCCGTCTACTAGCGGAGAGACCCAGTACTTC.

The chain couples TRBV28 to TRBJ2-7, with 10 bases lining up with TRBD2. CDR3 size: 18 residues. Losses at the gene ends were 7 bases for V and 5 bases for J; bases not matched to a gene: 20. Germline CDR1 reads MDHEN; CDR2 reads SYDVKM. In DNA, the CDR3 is TGTGCCAGCATTACCCCGTCTAGCGGGAGTTTATCGAAGGACGAGCAGTACTTC. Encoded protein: CASITPSSGSLSKDEQYF. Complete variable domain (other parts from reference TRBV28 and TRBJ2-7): DVKVTQSSRYLVKRTGEKVFLECVQDMDHENMFWYRQDPGLGLRLIYFSYDVKMKEKGDIPEGYSVSREKKERFSLILESASTNQTSMYLCASITPSSGSLSKDEQYFGPGTRLTVT.